Listed here is a single TCR beta chain. Here immunoSEQ multiplex PCR was the method, and the copy in TCRdb shows in-frame clones only, minus some. This repertoire shows 390,000 or so clones, around 90% found once; its top ten account for 5.5% to 8%. This sample is part of a study of control samples from healthy donors and cancer patients. From germline, CDR1 is SGHTA and CDR2 FQGNSA. The germline V and J ends were trimmed by 5 bases and 4 bases, with 11 bases remaining between them. The CDR3 totals 13 residues. Sequenced: PBMCs. The TCR sequence derives from a man aged 35 to 55 with head and neck cancer. The V call is TRBV7-2, the J call TRBJ1-2; D gene uncertain. Written as DNA, the CDR3 is TGTGCCAGCAGCCTGCCCGGAGGCTATGGCTACACCTTC. Translated, it gives CASSLPGGYGYTF.